The subject of this entry is one T cell receptor beta chain. This clonotype appeared many times. The target of this receptor is not known. Base qualities are not at hand, and no much larger clone is one base apart. Per the publication, the time point label means: newly diagnosed GD, antithyroid drugs for less than 3 months. For both TCR sequencing and RNA sequencing, RNA was extracted from PBMCs using TRIzol. Graves' disease was diagnosed according to American Thyroid Association guidelines. Patients were recruited from an endocrinology department in Xi'an, China. Each patient gave about 10 milliliters of peripheral blood, collected in an EDTA anticoagulant tube. Ficoll Paque Plus density gradient separation was used to isolate PBMCs, and no additional T cell sorting was done. RNA quality was checked with an Agilent 2100 Bioanalyzer and agarose gel, and concentration with a NanoDrop 2000. This entry is derived from a study of regulatory T cells in long-lasting Graves disease (dated by TCRdb to the early 2020s). For the wider study: Antithyroid drugs had been taken for less than 3 months by newly diagnosed Graves' disease patients. The study was conducted in China and was registered as a clinical trial. A total of around 35 samples underwent TCR sequencing, from some 13 patients with persistent Graves' disease and approximately 20 patients with newly diagnosed Graves' disease. This study used TCR sequencing and RNA sequencing of peripheral blood to compare persistent Graves' disease patients against newly diagnosed Graves' disease patients.

Library preparation employed multiplex PCR. Sequencing used an Illumina HiSeq 4000. TCR beta libraries were built with iRepertoire HTBI primers and Arm-PCR amplification of CDR3 regions. Before sequencing, the PCR products underwent gel purification. The authors' pipeline ran thus. Gene usage analysis of CDR3 amino acid clonotypes used the approximately 56 TRBV and 14 TRBJ segments found across samples. Filtered high-quality paired reads were merged into contigs using COPE and FqMerger. BLAST was used to align contigs to the IMGT TRBV, TRBD and TRBJ reference genes, and CDR3 was defined following IMGT. Any clonotype with a frequency above 0.1% was classified as a highly expanded clone. Shannon entropy served as the measure of repertoire diversity, while the Gini coefficient captured V-J evenness. Public clonotypes were defined as clonotypes shared by more than one individual. TCRdb reprocessed the public reads (quality trimming at Q25 with fastp, clone calling with MiXCR) and kept in-frame beta chains. Under each unique CDR3 protein, matching rows form one entry showing the most common genes and DNA. TCRdb, not the authors, supplied the V and J calls. This sample lists 530,000 or so distinct CDR3 sequences; more than 15% were detected once. The ten largest clones add up to approximately 12% of the sample.

Points the paper makes about the study in general: The authors noted that the small sample size was a limitation that may lower accuracy. Preferential use of TRBV28, TRBJ1-2 and TRBJ2-5 was observed in persistent disease, whereas TRBV20-1 and TRBJ2-1 were favored in newly diagnosed disease. A larger number of public clonotypes was shared among persistent patients (around 2,500) than among newly diagnosed patients (roughly 970). Sequencing and analysis were restricted to the TCR beta chain. Because the primary lesion, thyroid tissue, could not be accessed, the study looked at peripheral blood alone. Persistent Graves' disease patients showed lower TCR Shannon entropy and fewer highly expanded clones than newly diagnosed patients, suggesting clonal expansion.

Ends trimmed: V by 0 bases, J by 6 bases; bases unmatched to a gene: 6. The CDR3 runs 18 amino acids, cysteine and phenylalanine included. Only the CDR3 DNA is retained, 54 bases long and in frame from the first base. The germline V gene encodes CDR1 SGHRS and CDR2 YFSETQ. These same records also appear under a second study, on T cells in Graves' hyperthyroidism and ophthalmopathy. Per that second paper: Graves' hyperthyroidism was defined as stable when no progression to ophthalmopathy occurred over 18 months of follow-up. Hyperthyroidism patients were newly diagnosed, had a disease duration of under 2 months, and were aged 18 to 65 years. Patients with uncontrolled infections, other autoimmune diseases, pregnancy or lactation were excluded. Diagnoses were established on the basis of clinical symptoms, serum thyroxine and TRAb, thyroid ultrasound, and orbital computed tomography. The first round of RT-PCR for the TCR CDR3 was performed with the HTBI primer set and the Qiagen OneStep RT-PCR kit. Most expanded thyroid clonotypes (frequency above 0.001) were also found in blood, which suggests that blood repertoires may mirror thyroid immune responses. Ophthalmopathy was separated from stable hyperthyroidism by a 13 V-J signature model, with roughly 88% sensitivity and about 81% specificity obtained in cross-validation and 80%/75% obtained in testing. In validation, progression to ophthalmopathy was predicted by the model with about 70% sensitivity and roughly 72% specificity, a median of roughly 6 months before onset. A discovery cohort of about 100 patients, 43 with Graves' ophthalmopathy and about 58 with stable Graves' hyperthyroidism, was used to find distinguishing TCR V-J signatures. An independent validation cohort of some 18 hyperthyroidism patients and 17 patients who later progressed to ophthalmopathy tested prospective prediction of ophthalmopathy. The approximately 100 discovery patients were divided at random into training and test sets in a 7:3 ratio. The study also compared thyroid tissue and blood T-cell repertoires from more than five Graves' hyperthyroidism patients. After sampling, hyperthyroidism patients received methimazole starting at 30 mg daily, and ophthalmopathy patients received high-dose intravenous methylprednisolone. A second multiplex PCR round built the libraries, followed by size selection and purification. Paired-end sequencing of the libraries was performed with 100 bp reads on an Illumina HiSeq2000. SOAPnuke was used to process the raw data, removing reads that contained adapters or uncalled bases, had a mean Phred below 15, or lacked an exact match to the constant primer or identifier. High-quality paired reads were merged using COPE v1.2.5, and each unique nucleotide sequence was defined as a clonotype. Clonotypes were aligned to IMGT TRBV, TRBD and TRBJ reference segments using MiTCR v1.1. Only V-J combinations with frequency above 0.0001, covering about 99% of repertoires, were analysed. A TCS score was defined as the ratio between F50 (clonal expansion) and ExV (chaos), using BLOSUM62-based TCRdist between CDR3 peptides within each V-J. Welch's t-statistics and random forest reduced several hundred V-J features to roughly 13, which were used in a naive Bayes classifier (R e1071). No statistical method was used to set the sample size in advance, and investigators knew the group allocation. According to the paper, TCR Vbeta CDR3 sequencing was carried out on more than 120 peripheral blood samples, which came from 40 to 45 ophthalmopathy, around 75 hyperthyroidism and approximately 17 progressor patients.

This sequence uses TRBV5-1 and TRBJ2-1, with 16 bases aligning to TRBD2. The sequences come from peripheral blood mononuclear cells (PBMCs), collected at new diagnosis, from a patient treated with antithyroid drugs. The source of this sequence is a man aged 18 to 35 with Graves disease. Donor details come from another sample of the same person, matched by shared clones. The CDR3: CASSLGGTSGRASNEQFF. The DNA is TGCGCCAGCAGCTTGGGAGGGACTAGCGGGAGGGCCTCCAATGAGCAGTTCTTC.